The 26 T cell receptor beta chains in this list originate from one sample, sequenced in a study of graft-versus-host responses after intestinal transplantation. The antigens for these receptors are not known. Measured with immunoSEQ multiplex PCR; TCRdb has only the in-frame clones, and not every one. The sample includes fewer than 85,000 clones, 84% of them seen just once. Sequenced here: unstimulated CD4+ T cells sorted from spleen or lymph node cells, sampled before transplant. The source is a human donor who was the organ donor for an intestinal transplant.

This clone was picked up a small number of times. The genes are TRBV7-2 and TRBJ2-1; no definite D call. Trimming removed 1 base at V and 5 bases at J, with 12 bases between. Germline CDR1 is SGHTA and CDR2 is FQGNSA. This CDR3 has 15 residues. The CDR3 loop is CASSLGVGYNNEQFF. Written as DNA, the CDR3 is TGTGCCAGCAGCTTAGGGGTGGGCTATAACAATGAGCAGTTCTTC.

The chain links TRBV7-3 to TRBJ2-2; a possible D gene is TRBD2 (5 bases). Trimming cost V 5 bases and J 3 bases, with 13 bases left between them. Germline V gives CDR1 SGHTA, CDR2 FQGTGA. The CDR3 is 15 amino acids. CDR3 bases: TGTGCCAGCAGCAGAGGGAACACTTACACCGGGGAGCTGTTTTTT. Residues: CASSRGNTYTGELFF. Based on the CDR3 plus reference TRBV7-3 and TRBJ2-2, the full variable domain is GAGVSQTPSNKVTEKGKYVELRCDPISGHTALYWYRQSLGQGPEFLIYFQGTGAADDSGLPNDRFFAVRPEGSVSTLKIQRTERGDSAVYLCASSRGNTYTGELFFGEGSRLTVL.

This chain uses TRBV6-5 with TRBJ2-7, with 10 bases that match TRBD1. This CDR3 has 14 amino acids. J was trimmed by 2 bases and V by 6 bases; bases with no gene match: 4. CDR1 and CDR2 (germline): MNHEY, SVGAGI. CDR3 DNA sequence: TGTGCCAGCAGCATCGACAGGGGGCCCTACGAGCAGTACGTC. The encoded protein is CASSIDRGPYEQYV.

This rearrangement joins TRBV4-1 to TRBJ2-5, with 11 bases matching TRBD2. This CDR3 contains 18 residues. The germline gives CDR1 MGHRA, CDR2 YSYEKL. V dropped 1 base and J dropped 2; count of bases not matched to a gene: 9. As DNA, the CDR3 is TGCGCCAGCAGCCAAGGCAGGGCTACTAGCGGGGGACAAGAGACCCAGTACTTC. This codes for CASSQGRATSGGQETQYF.

The V call is TRBV28, the J call TRBJ1-2; 9 nucleotides line up with TRBD1. Germline V lookup: CDR1 MDHEN, CDR2 SYDVKM. This CDR3 region has 15 residues. Trimming cost V 5 bases and J 0 bases; bases outside gene matches: 4. The CDR3 here is CASSEGTGSNYGYTF. DNA of the CDR3: TGTGCCAGCAGTGAGGGGACAGGGTCTAACTATGGCTACACCTTC.

The rearrangement uses TRBV9 and TRBJ2-2, with a possible D match to TRBD2 (6 bases). Germline lookup yields CDR1 SGDLS and CDR2 YYNGEE. The V and J ends lost 4 bases and 5 bases respectively, with 15 bases between them. This CDR3 is 15 amino acids long. Here the CDR3 reads CASSPQAGSTGELFF. The CDR3 DNA sequence: TGTGCCAGCAGCCCCCAAGCGGGTTCAACCGGGGAGCTGTTTTTT.

V and J are TRBV19 and TRBJ2-3; 7 bases are shared with TRBD2. CDR3 length equals 13 residues. J was trimmed by 3 bases and V by 4 bases; bases with no gene match: 1. Germline CDR1 and CDR2: LNHDA and SQIVND (reference sequence). The CDR3 loop reads CASSKLATDTQYF. DNA for the CDR3: TGTGCCAGTAGTAAACTAGCGACAGATACGCAGTATTTT.

V and J are TRBV7-3 and TRBJ2-1, with D maybe TRBD2 (7 bases). This CDR3 comprises 15 residues. The V gene lost 2 bases and the J gene lost 7 bases, with 15 bases spanning the gap. Germline CDR1 is SGHTA and CDR2 is FQGTGA. CDR3: CASSLWGGAGNEQFF. CDR3 nucleotides: TGTGCCAGCAGCTTATGGGGGGGGGCTGGAAATGAGCAGTTCTTC.

This clone was observed once. The chain is built from TRBV2 and TRBJ1-6, with TRBD1 identical over 10 bases. The CDR3 is 15 amino acids. Germline assignment: CDR1 SNHLY and CDR2 FYNNEI. The ends lost 6 bases at V and 10 bases at J; junction bases unmatched: 9. CDR3 amino acids: CASSPDRGQSSPLHF. As DNA, the CDR3 is TGTGCCAGCAGCCCCGACAGGGGGCAAAGCTCACCCCTCCACTTT.

The chain carries TRBV7-2 and TRBJ2-3; 9 positions agree with TRBD2. The length of the CDR3 is 17 residues. Germline trimming cut 1 base from V and 0 bases from J; bases unmatched to any gene: 5. Per the germline V gene, CDR1 is SGHTA and CDR2 is FQGNSA. The CDR3 loop is CASSLDGGGASTDTQYF. The CDR3 nucleotides are TGTGCCAGCAGCTTAGACGGCGGGGGGGCCAGCACAGATACGCAGTATTTT.

The rearrangement uses TRBV6-5 and TRBJ2-3; TRBD2 aligns across 10 bases. Per the germline V gene, CDR1 is MNHEY and CDR2 is SVGAGI. The trim removed 8 bases at V and 4 bases at J, leaving 9 bases unmatched. CDR3 length: 15 amino acids. In DNA form, the CDR3 reads TGTGCCAGCGAAAGGAGCGGGGGGGCCTCAGATACGCAGTATTTT. Its translation: CASERSGGASDTQYF.

The chain has TRBV4-1 and TRBJ1-3, with D unclear. The V gene's germline CDR1 is MGHRA and CDR2 YSYEKL. Trimming cost V 2 bases and J 0 bases, with 14 bases left between them. The CDR3 loop spans 17 amino acids. CDR3 amino acids: CASSQNRWAGSGNTIYF. The CDR3 DNA follows: TGCGCCAGCAGCCAAAATCGCTGGGCGGGCTCTGGAAACACCATATATTTT.

The chain is built from TRBV6-1 and TRBJ1-1, with no clear D. Per germline, CDR1 MNHNS and CDR2 SASEGT. Trimming removed 3 bases from V and 4 bases from J, with 12 bases in between. The CDR3 contains 14 residues. The CDR3 protein is CASSEVISGTEAFF. CDR3 bases: TGTGCCAGCAGTGAGGTCATAAGCGGCACTGAAGCTTTCTTT.

The rearrangement uses TRBV4-2 and TRBJ2-3; tentative D call: TRBD1 (5 bases). CDR1 is LGHNA and CDR2 is YNFKEQ in the germline V gene. Trimming left V 0 bases short and J 6 bases short, with 10 bases between. The CDR3 length is 14 residues. CDR3 coding DNA: TGTGCCAGCAGCCAAGATGGCAGGGTGGATACGCAGTATTTT. This codes for CASSQDGRVDTQYF.

The chain is built from TRBV6-9 and TRBJ1-6, with D perhaps matching TRBD1 (5 bases). The V gene's germline CDR1 is MNHGY and CDR2 SVAAGI. This CDR3 contains 15 residues. Trimming took off 3 bases at V and 5 bases at J, with 11 bases between the two ends. As DNA, the CDR3 is TGTGCCAGCAGTTACTCGTCAGGGAATAATTCACCCCTCCACTTT. It codes for CASSYSSGNNSPLHF.

The chain links TRBV4-2 to TRBJ2-1; TRBD2 matches 7 bases. Germline CDR1 reads LGHNA; CDR2 reads YNFKEQ. The V segment lost 1 base and the J segment 5 bases; nucleotides outside the gene matches: 2. The CDR3 has 14 residues. CDR3 amino acids: CASSQVGTNNEQFF. The CDR3 coding sequence is TGTGCCAGCAGCCAAGTCGGGACTAACAATGAGCAGTTCTTC.

The rearrangement uses TRBV6-1 and TRBJ1-1, with 8 bases fitting TRBD1. Germline assignment: CDR1 MNHNS and CDR2 SASEGT. The CDR3 has 15 residues. Unmatched junction bases numbered 10, after V lost 3 bases and J lost 7 bases. The CDR3 loop reads CASSERSRGRGEAFF. The CDR3 DNA is TGTGCCAGCAGTGAGCGGTCCAGGGGGCGGGGTGAAGCTTTCTTT.

The J gene is TRBJ2-3, the V gene TRBV4-2; 8 bases line up with TRBD2. Germline loops: CDR1 LGHNA, CDR2 YNFKEQ. This CDR3 is 16 amino acids long. Germline trimming cut 4 bases from V and 2 bases from J; bases unmatched to any gene: 8. The CDR3 nucleotides are TGTGCCAGCAGCCCCGGGGCGGGGGGCGTCACAGATACGCAGTATTTT. It codes for CASSPGAGGVTDTQYF.

The V gene is TRBV4-1, the J gene TRBJ2-3; TRBD1 matches at 7 bases. The length of the CDR3 is 14 residues. The germline V gene has CDR1 MGHRA and CDR2 YSYEKL. The junction had 4 bases not matched to a gene; V was cut back by 3 bases and J by 4 bases. CDR3 coding DNA: TGCGCCAGCAGCCAGATCACAGGGGCAGATACGCAGTATTTT. It translates to CASSQITGADTQYF.

The CDR3 DNA sequence: TGCGCCAGCAGCTGGGGGCTGGGAAGGGTCGTGAACACTGAAGCTTTCTTT. It is translated as CASSWGLGRVVNTEAFF. The rearrangement uses TRBV5-1 and TRBJ1-1; tentative D call: TRBD1 (6 bases). Trimming took 3 bases from V and 0 from J, leaving 18 bases between them. In germline, CDR1 is SGHRS, CDR2 YFSETQ. There are 17 residues in the CDR3.

J is TRBJ2-2 and V is TRBV6-1; 11 bases agree with TRBD1. The CDR3 runs to 17 residues. The V gene's germline CDR1 is MNHNS and CDR2 SASEGT. V lost 4 bases, J lost 6 bases, and 10 bases stayed unmatched. DNA of the CDR3: TGTGCCAGCAGTGCCCTAGGACAGGGGGCCCGACCCGGGGAGCTGTTTTTT. It encodes CASSALGQGARPGELFF.

This clone was counted a single time. The chain is built from TRBV2 and TRBJ2-4, with D maybe TRBD1 (7 bases). The CDR3 spans 15 residues. V lost 3 bases, J lost 7 bases, and 16 bases lay in between. Germline V gives CDR1 SNHLY, CDR2 FYNNEI. The CDR3 reads CASSDDGAGGNIQYF. The CDR3 nucleotides read TGTGCCAGCAGTGATGACGGGGCAGGGGGGAACATTCAGTACTTC.

The chain couples TRBV4-2 to TRBJ2-3, with TRBD2 matching 9 bases. V was pared by 0 bases and J by 1 base, with 5 bases of the junction left unmatched. Germline CDR1 and CDR2: LGHNA and YNFKEQ. The CDR3 loop spans 17 amino acids. The CDR3 is CASSQDWGGGGTDTQYF. Written as DNA, the CDR3 is TGTGCCAGCAGCCAAGACTGGGGCGGGGGGGGCACAGATACGCAGTATTTT.

The chain has TRBV18 and TRBJ1-2; maybe TRBD1 (6 bases). Trimming shortened V by 2 bases and J by 4 bases, and 8 bases separated the two germline ends. Germline V CDR1 and CDR2: KGHSH, LQKENI. The length of the CDR3 is 13 residues. The CDR3, as DNA: TGTGCCAGCTCACCAGGGGGCAGCTATGGCTACACCTTC. It codes for CASSPGGSYGYTF. Based on the CDR3 plus reference TRBV18 and TRBJ1-2, the full variable domain is NAGVMQNPRHLVRRRGQEARLRCSPMKGHSHVYWYRQLPEEGLKFMVYLQKENIIDESGMPKERFSAEFPKEGPSILRIQQVVRGDSAAYFCASSPGGSYGYTFGSGTRLTVV.

This chain uses TRBV9 with TRBJ2-1; 7 bases agree with TRBD2. CDR1 and CDR2 from the germline V gene are SGDLS and YYNGEE. V shed 0 bases, J shed 3 bases, and the junction held 9 bases outside the gene matches. The CDR3 runs to 17 residues. For the CDR3, the DNA is TGTGCCAGCAGCGTAGAAATTCACGGGGGGATCTACAATGAGCAGTTCTTC. Encoded protein: CASSVEIHGGIYNEQFF.

The chain joins TRBV28 to TRBJ2-5; tentatively, D is TRBD2 (7 bases). V dropped 6 bases and J dropped 2 bases, with 19 bases sitting between them. CDR3 length: 16 residues. In germline, CDR1 is MDHEN, CDR2 SYDVKM. The CDR3 here is CASSPLGGRYQETQYF. The DNA of the CDR3 is TGTGCCAGCAGCCCCCTCGGGGGGCGTTATCAAGAGACCCAGTACTTC.